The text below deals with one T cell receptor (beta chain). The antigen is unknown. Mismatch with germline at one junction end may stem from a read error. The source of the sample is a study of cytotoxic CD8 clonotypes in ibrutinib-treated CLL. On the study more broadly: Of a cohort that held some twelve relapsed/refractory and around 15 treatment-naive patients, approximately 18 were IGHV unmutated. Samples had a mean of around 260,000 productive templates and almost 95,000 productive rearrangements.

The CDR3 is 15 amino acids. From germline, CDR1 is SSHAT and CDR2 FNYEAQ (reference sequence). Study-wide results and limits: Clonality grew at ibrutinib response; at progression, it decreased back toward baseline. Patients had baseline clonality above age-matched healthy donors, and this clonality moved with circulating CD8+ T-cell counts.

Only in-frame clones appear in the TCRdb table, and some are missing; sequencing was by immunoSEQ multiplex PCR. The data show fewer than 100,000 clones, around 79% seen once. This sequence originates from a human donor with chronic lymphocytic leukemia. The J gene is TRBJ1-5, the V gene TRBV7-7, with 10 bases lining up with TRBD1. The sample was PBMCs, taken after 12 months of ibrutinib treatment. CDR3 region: CASNRDRGPEEPQHF. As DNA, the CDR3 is TGTGCTAGCAACCGGGACAGGGGCCCTGAGGAGCCCCAGCATTTT.